This TCR beta chain is from a study of monozygotic twins with inflammatory bowel disease. Whole-study findings and limits: Extra variability in the repertoires of patients may have come from differing immunosuppressive treatments.

In germline, CDR1 is MNHEY, CDR2 SVGEGT. The CDR3 has 12 residues. On this clonotype: The antigen is unknown.

One entry per CDR3 protein, without DNA, is what TCRdb gives after re-calling the 5' RACE reads. The sample holds some 170,000 distinct CDR3 sequences. The genes are TRBV6-2 or TRBV6-3 and TRBJ2-1. The sequence derives from a human donor with ulcerative colitis or Crohn's disease, or a healthy co-twin of an affected twin (not recorded which). The source material was blood. CDR3 amino acids: CASSFDSNEQFF.